The clone carrying this T cell receptor beta chain occurred a few times. The antigen remains undetermined. The data were taken from a study of T cells after yellow fever vaccination. The overall study: Preparing low-cell-number fractions relied on SMART-Seq v4 Ultra Low Input. Study results and caveats: Relatively few clonotypes were ones that appeared in both CD4 and CD8 compartments.

This CDR3 has 17 residues. V shed 4 bases and J 1 base; nucleotides not matched to a gene: 12. CDR1 and CDR2 from the germline V gene are ENHRY and SYGVKD. MiXCR was run by TCRdb on the 5' RACE reads, yielding one entry per CDR3 protein. The profile shows 450,000 to 600,000 distinct CDR3 sequences, roughly 13% of them singletons. The specimen was PBMCs, collected on the day of the yellow fever booster vaccination. This TCR came from a young man who received the YFV17D yellow fever vaccine. The rearrangement links TRBV10-3 to TRBJ1-1; 7 nucleotides match TRBD1. The CDR3 DNA reads TGTGCCATCAGTGCCAGGCAGGGGACAGAACAGAACACTGAAGCTTTCTTT. Encoded protein: CAISARQGTEQNTEAFF.